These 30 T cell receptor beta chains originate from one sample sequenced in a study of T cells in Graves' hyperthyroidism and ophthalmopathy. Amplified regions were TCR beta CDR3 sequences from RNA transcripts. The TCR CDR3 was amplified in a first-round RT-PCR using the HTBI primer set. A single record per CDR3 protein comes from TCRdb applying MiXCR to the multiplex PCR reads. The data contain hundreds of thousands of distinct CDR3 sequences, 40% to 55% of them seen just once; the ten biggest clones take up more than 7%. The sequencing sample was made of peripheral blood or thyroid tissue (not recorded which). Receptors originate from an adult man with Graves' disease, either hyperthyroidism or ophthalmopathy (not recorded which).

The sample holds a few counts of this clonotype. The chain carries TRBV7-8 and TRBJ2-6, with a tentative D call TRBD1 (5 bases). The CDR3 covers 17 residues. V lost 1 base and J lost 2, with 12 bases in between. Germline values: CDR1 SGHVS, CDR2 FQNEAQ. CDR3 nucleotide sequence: TGTGCCAGCAGCTTAGGAGCCCCCAGGGCTGGGGCCAACGTCCTGACTTTC. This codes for CASSLGAPRAGANVLTF.

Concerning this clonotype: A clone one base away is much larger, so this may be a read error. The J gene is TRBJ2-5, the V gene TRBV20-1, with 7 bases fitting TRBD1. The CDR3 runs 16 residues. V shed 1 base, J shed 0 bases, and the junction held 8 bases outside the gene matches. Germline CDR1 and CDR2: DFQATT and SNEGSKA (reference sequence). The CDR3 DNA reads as TGCAGTGCTAGAGTGGGCCAGGGGGTCGACCAAGAGACCCAGTACTTC. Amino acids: CSARVGQGVDQETQYF.

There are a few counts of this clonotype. The CDR3 here is CASSYGQVSGNTIYF. As DNA, the CDR3 is TGCGCCAGCAGCTATGGGCAGGTCTCTGGAAACACCATATATTTT. The rearrangement links TRBV5-1 to TRBJ1-3; no clear D. The CDR3 consists of 15 residues. Germline CDR1 and CDR2: SGHRS and YFSETQ. Deletions cut 3 bases from V and 0 bases from J, with 10 bases between.

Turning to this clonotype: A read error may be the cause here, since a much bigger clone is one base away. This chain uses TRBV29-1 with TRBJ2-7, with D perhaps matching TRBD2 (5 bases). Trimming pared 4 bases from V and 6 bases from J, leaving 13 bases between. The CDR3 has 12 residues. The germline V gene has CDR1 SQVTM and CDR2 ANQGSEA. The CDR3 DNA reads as TGCAGCGTTGGAGGGTCTCCGGCCGAGCAGTACTTC. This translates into CSVGGSPAEQYF.

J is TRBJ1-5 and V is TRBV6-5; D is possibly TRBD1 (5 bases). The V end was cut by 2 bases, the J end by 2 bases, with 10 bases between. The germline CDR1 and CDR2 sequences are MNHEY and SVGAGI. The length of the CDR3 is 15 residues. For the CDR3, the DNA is TGTGCCAGCAGTTACCAGGGAGGTGGCAATCAGCCCCAGCATTTT. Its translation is CASSYQGGGNQPQHF.

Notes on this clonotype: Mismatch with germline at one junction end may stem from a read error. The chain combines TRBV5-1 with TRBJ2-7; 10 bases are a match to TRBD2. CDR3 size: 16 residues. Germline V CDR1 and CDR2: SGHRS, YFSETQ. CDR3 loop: CASSLDSAGGSYEQYF. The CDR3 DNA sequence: TGTGCCAGCAGCTTAGATTCAGCGGGAGGGTCCTACGAGCAGTACTTC.

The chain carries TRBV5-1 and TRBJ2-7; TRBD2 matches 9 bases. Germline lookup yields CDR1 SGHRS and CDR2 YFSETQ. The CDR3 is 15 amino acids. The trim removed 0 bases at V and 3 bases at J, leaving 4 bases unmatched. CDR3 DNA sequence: TGCGCCAGCAGCTTGGGACTAGCGGACCTCTACGAGCAGTACTTC. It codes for CASSLGLADLYEQYF.

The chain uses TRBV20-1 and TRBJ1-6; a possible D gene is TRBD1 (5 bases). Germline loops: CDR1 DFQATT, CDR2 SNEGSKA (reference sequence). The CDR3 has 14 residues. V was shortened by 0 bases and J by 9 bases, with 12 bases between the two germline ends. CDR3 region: CSARDSGGSSPLHF. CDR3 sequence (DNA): TGCAGTGCTAGAGATTCCGGGGGAAGTTCACCCCTCCACTTT.

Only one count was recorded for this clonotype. The CDR3 reads CASSDRAMNTEAFF. DNA for the CDR3: TGTGCCAGCAGTGACAGGGCCATGAACACTGAAGCTTTCTTT. V gene TRBV6-1 combines with J gene TRBJ1-1, with a possible D match to TRBD1 (5 bases). Deletions cut 3 bases from V and 0 bases from J, with 8 bases between. Germline lookup yields CDR1 MNHNS and CDR2 SASEGT. The CDR3 has 14 residues.

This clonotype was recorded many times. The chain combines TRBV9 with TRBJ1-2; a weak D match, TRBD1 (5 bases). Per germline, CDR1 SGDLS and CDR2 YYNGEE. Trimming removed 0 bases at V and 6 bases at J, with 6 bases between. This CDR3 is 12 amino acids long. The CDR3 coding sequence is TGTGCCAGCAGCGTAGCAGGGAATGGCTACACCTTC. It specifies CASSVAGNGYTF.

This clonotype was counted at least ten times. CDR3 loop: CASRDRFSNQPQHF. CDR3 sequence (DNA): TGTGCCAGCAGGGACAGGTTTAGCAATCAGCCCCAGCATTTT. J is TRBJ1-5 and V is TRBV2, with 7 bases lining up with TRBD1. The CDR3 length is 14 residues. V shed 6 bases and J 0 bases; nucleotides not matched to a gene: 2. Germline V gene data show CDR1 as SNHLY and CDR2 as FYNNEI.

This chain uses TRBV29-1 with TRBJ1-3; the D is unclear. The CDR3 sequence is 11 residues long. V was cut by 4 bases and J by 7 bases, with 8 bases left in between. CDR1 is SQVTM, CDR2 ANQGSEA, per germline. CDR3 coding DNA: TGCAGCGTTGGCAGGACGAACACCATATATTTT. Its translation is CSVGRTNTIYF.

CDR3 DNA: TGTGCCAGCAGTTCCAACTCCCTGACAGCGCACTACGAGCAGTACTTC. This translates into CASSSNSLTAHYEQYF. The chain recombines TRBV6-5 with TRBJ2-7; possible D gene TRBD1, 5 bases. The CDR3 totals 16 residues. Per the germline V gene, CDR1 is MNHEY and CDR2 is SVGAGI. The germline V and J ends were trimmed by 4 bases and 3 bases, with 19 bases remaining between them.

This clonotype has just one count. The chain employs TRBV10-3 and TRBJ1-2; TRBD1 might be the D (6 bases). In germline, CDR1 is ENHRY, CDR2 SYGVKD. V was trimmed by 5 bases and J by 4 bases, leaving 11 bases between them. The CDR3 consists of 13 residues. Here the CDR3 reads CAISPGQPYGYTF. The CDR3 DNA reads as TGTGCCATCAGTCCTGGACAGCCCTATGGCTACACCTTC.

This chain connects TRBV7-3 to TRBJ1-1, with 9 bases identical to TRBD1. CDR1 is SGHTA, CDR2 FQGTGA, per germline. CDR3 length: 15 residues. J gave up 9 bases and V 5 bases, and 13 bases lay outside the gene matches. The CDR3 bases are TGTGCCAGCAGCCCGGATACAAATACAGGGGGCAAAGCTTTCTTT. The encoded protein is CASSPDTNTGGKAFF.

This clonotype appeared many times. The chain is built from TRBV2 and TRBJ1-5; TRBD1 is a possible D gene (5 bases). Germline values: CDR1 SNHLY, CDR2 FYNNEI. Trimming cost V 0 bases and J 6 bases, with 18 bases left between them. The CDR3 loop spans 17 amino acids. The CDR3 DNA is TGTGCCAGCAGTGAAGCGCAAGGGGCGGGGTACGGTCAGCCCCAGCATTTT. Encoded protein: CASSEAQGAGYGQPQHF. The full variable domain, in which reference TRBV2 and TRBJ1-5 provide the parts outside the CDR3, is EPEVTQTPSHQVTQMGQEVILRCVPISNHLYFYWYRQILGQKVEFLVSFYNNEISEKSEIFDDQFSVERPDGSNFTLKIRSTKLEDSAMYFCASSEAQGAGYGQPQHFGDGTRLSIL.

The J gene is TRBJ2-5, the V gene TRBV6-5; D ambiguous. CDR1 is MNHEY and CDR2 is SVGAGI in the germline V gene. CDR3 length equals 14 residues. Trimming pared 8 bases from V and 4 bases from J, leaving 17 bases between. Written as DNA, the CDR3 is TGTGCCAGCCGGACCGGGTCTGAGGCAGAGACCCAGTACTTC. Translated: CASRTGSEAETQYF.

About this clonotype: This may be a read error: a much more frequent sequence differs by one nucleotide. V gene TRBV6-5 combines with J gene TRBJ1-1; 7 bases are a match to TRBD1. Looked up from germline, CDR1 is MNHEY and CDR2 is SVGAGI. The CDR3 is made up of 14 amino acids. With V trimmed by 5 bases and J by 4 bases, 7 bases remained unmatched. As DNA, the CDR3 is TGTGCCAGCAGTACAGGGGAAGGTGGCACTGAAGCTTTCTTT. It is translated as CASSTGEGGTEAFF.

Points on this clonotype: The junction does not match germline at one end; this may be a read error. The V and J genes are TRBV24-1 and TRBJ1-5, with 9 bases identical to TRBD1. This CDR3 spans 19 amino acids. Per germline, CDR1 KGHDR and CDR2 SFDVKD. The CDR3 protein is CATSDLQMGGQGSTQPQHF. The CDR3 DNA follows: TGTGCCACCAGTGATTTGCAAATGGGGGGACAGGGAAGCACTCAGCCCCAGCATTTT.

The CDR3 sequence: CSSGTGPSYEQYF. The CDR3 DNA sequence: TGCAGCAGCGGTACAGGTCCGTCCTACGAGCAGTACTTC. This chain uses TRBV29-1 with TRBJ2-7; D is tentatively TRBD1 or TRBD2 (5 bases each). With 8 bases removed from V and 1 base from J, the gap between germline ends came to 15 bases. The CDR3 runs to 13 residues. CDR1 is SQVTM, CDR2 ANQGSEA, per germline.

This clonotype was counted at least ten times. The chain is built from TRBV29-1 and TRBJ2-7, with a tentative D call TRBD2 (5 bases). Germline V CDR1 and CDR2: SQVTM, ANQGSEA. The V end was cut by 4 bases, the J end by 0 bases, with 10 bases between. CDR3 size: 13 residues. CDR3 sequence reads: CSVGYGVSYEQYF. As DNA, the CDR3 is TGCAGCGTTGGTTACGGGGTCTCCTACGAGCAGTACTTC.

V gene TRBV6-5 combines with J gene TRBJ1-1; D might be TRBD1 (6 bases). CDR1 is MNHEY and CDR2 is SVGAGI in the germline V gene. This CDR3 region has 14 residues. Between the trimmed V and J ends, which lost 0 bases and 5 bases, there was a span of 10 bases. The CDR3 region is CASSYSGGQTEAFF. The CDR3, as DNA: TGTGCCAGCAGTTACTCAGGGGGTCAAACTGAAGCTTTCTTT.

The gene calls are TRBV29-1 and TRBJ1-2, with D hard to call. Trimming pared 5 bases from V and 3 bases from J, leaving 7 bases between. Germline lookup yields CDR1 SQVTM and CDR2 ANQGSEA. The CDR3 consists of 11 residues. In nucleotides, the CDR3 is TGCAGCGTTTTAATGGACTATGGCTACACCTTC. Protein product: CSVLMDYGYTF.

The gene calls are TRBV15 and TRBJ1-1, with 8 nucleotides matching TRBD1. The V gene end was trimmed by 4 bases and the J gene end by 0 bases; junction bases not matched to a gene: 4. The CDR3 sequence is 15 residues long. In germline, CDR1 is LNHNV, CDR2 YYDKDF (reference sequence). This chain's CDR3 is CATSKDRGMNTEAFF. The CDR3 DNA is TGTGCCACCAGCAAAGACAGGGGCATGAACACTGAAGCTTTCTTT.

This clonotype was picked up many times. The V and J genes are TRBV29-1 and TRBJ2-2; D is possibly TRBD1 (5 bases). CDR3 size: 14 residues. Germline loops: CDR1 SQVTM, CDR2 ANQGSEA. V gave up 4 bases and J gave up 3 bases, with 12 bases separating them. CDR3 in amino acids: CSVGQGIYTGELFF. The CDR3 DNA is TGCAGCGTTGGGCAGGGCATTTACACCGGGGAGCTGTTTTTT.

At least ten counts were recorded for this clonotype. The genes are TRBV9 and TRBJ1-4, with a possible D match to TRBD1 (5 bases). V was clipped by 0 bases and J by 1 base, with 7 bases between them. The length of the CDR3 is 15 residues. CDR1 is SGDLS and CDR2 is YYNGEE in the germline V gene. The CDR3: CASSVAGGTNEKLFF. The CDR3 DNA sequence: TGTGCCAGCAGCGTAGCGGGGGGAACTAATGAAAAACTGTTTTTT.

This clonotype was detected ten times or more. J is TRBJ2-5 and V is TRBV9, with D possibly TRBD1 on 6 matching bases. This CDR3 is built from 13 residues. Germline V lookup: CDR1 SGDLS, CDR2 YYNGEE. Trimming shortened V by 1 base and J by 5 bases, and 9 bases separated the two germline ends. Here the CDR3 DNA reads TGTGCCAGCAGCGTATCAGGGGTTGAGACCCAGTACTTC. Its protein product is CASSVSGVETQYF. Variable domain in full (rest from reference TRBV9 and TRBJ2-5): DSGVTQTPKHLITATGQRVTLRCSPRSGDLSVYWYQQSLDQGLQFLIQYYNGEERAKGNILERFSAQQFPDLHSELNLSSLELGDSALYFCASSVSGVETQYFGPGTRLLVL.

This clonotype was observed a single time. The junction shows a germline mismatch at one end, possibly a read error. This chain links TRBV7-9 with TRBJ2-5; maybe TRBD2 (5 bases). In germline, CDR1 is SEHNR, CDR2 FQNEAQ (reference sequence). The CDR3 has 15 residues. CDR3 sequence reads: CASSGTNRPEETQYF. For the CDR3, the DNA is TGCGCCAGCAGCGGTACGAACCGTCCCGAAGAGACCCAGTACTTC.

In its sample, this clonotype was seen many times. The CDR3 DNA is TGTGCCAGCAGCCCAACGAACTACGAGCAGTACTTC. It yields the protein CASSPTNYEQYF. The chain is built from TRBV7-2 and TRBJ2-7; D is unclear. V shed 5 bases and J shed 3 bases, with 8 bases lying between them. Germline V gives CDR1 SGHTA, CDR2 FQGNSA. The CDR3 sequence is 12 residues long.

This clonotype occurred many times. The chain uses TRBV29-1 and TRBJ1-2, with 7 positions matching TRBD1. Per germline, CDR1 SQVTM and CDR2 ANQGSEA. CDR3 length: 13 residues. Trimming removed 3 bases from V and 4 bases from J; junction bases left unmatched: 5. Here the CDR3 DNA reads TGCAGCGTTGATGATGGGACAGTCTATGGCTACACCTTC. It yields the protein CSVDDGTVYGYTF.